The clone carrying this T cell receptor (beta chain) was observed once. The entry originates in a study of blood T cell repertoires in COVID-19. Across the whole study: T cells, B-cell-depleted T cells, or PBMCs supplied cDNA or gDNA.

Germline V lookup: CDR1 MDHEN, CDR2 SYDVKM. With 4 bases removed from V and 3 bases from J, the gap between germline ends came to 11 bases. The CDR3 has 14 amino acids. Data came from immunoSEQ multiplex PCR; TCRdb stores just in-frame clones and leaves some out. The sample holds some 190,000 clones, 60% to 80% seen once. The receptor was isolated from a man aged 55 to 70 who had been exposed to COVID-19. What was sequenced was PBMCs or T cells enriched from blood (not recorded which). The chain couples TRBV28 to TRBJ2-3; D not resolved. The CDR3 is CASSSTLRTDTQYF. Here the CDR3 DNA reads TGTGCCAGCAGTTCCACCCTCCGGACAGATACGCAGTATTTT.